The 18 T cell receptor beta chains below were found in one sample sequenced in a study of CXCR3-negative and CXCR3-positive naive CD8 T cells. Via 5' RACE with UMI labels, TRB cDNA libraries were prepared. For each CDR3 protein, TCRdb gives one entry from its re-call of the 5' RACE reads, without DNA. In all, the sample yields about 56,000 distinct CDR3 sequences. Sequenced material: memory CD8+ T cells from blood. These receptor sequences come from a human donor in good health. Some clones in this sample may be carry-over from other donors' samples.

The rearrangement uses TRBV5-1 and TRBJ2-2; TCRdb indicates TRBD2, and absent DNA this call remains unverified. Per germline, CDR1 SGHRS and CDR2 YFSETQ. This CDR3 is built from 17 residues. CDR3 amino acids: CASSSSASGSNTGELFF.

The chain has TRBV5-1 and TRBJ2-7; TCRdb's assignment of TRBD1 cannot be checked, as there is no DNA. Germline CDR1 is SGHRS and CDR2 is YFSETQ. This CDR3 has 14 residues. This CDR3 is CASRTGRSKYEQYF.

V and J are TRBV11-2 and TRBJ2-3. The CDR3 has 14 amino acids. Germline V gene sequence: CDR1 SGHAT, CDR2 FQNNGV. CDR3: CASSRGGGTDTQYF. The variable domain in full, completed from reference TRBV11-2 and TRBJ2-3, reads EAGVAQSPRYKIIEKRQSVAFWCNPISGHATLYWYQQILGQGPKLLIQFQNNGVVDDSQLPKDRFSAERLKGVDSTLKIQPAKLEDSAVYLCASSRGGGTDTQYFGPGTRLTVL.

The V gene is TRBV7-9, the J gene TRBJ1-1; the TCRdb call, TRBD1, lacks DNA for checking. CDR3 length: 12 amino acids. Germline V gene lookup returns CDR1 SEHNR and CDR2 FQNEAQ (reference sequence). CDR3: CASRRGFTEAFF.

The CDR3 region is CASSSSQGGLYNEQFF. V is TRBV7-9 and J is TRBJ2-1; TCRdb's D gene call, TRBD1, goes unchecked for lack of DNA. This CDR3 comprises 16 residues. Germline CDR1 reads SEHNR; CDR2 reads FQNEAQ (reference sequence).

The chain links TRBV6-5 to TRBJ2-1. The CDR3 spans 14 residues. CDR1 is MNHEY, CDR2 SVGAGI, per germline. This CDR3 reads CASSYIGGENEQFF.

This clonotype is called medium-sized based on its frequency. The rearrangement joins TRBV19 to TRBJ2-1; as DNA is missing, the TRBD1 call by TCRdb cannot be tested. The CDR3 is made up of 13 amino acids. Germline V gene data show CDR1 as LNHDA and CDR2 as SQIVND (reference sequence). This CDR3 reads CASSTRDIFRQFF.

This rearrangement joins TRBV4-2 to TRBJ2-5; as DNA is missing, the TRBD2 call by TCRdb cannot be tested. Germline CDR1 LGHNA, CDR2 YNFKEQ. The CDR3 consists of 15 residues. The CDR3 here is CASSQLPLGQETQYF.

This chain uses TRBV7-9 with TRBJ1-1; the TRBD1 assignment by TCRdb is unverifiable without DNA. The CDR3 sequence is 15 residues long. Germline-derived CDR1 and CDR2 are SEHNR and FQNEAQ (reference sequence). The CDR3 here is CASSLGQGLNTEAFF.

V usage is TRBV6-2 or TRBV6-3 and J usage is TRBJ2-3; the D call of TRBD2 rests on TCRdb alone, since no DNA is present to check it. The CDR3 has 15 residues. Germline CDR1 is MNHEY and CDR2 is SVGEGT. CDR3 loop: CASSGLAGITDTQYF.

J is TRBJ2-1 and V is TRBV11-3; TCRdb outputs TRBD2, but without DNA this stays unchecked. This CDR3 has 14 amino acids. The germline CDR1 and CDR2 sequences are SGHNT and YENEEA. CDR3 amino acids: CASRTTEGYNEQFF.

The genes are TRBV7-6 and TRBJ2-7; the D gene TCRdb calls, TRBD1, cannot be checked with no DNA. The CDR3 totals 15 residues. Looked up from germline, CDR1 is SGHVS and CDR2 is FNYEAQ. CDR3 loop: CASSSGQGINYEQYF.

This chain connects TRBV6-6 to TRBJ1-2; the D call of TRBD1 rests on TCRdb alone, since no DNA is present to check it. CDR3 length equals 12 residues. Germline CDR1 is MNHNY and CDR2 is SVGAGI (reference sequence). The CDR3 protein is CASSPTGRVNTF.

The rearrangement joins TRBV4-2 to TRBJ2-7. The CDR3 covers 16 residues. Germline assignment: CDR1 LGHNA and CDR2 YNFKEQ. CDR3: CASSQDRDTFSYEQYF.

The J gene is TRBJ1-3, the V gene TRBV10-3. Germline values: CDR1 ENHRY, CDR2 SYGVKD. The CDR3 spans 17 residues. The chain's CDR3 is CAISEPTTDPSGNTIYF.

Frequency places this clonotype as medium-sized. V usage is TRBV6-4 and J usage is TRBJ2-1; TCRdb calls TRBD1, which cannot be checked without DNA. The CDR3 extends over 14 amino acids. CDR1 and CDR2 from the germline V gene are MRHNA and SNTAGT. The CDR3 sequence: CASSVTGEFGEQFF.

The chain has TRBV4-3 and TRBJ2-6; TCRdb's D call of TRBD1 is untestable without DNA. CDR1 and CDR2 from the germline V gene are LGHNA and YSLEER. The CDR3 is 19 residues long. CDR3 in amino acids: CASSQDKAGAYSGANVLTF.

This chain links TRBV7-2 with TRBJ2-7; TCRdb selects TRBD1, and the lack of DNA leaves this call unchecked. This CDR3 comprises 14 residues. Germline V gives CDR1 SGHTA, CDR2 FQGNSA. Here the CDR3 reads CASSFGQGTYEQYF.